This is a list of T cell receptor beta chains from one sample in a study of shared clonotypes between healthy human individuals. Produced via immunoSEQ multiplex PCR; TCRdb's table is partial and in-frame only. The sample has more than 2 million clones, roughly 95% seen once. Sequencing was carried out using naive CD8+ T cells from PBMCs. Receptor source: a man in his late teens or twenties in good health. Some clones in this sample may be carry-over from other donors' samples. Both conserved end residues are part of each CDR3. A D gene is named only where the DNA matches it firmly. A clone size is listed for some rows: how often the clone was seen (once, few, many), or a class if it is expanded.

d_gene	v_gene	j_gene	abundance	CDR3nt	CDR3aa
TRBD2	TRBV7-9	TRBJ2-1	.	TGTGCCAGCAGCTCGACTCTAGCGGCTGAGCAGTTCTTC	CASSSTLAAEQFF
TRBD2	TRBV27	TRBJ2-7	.	TGTGCCAGCAGTTTAGTGAGACTAGCGGGAGGGCCCGCCTACGAGCAGTACTTC	CASSLVRLAGGPAYEQYF
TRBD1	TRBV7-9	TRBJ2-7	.	TGTGCCAGCACCCCGGGACAGGGGGCCCTCGAGCAGTACTTC	CASTPGQGALEQYF
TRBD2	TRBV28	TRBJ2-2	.	TGTGCCAGCAGTTCCGGACTAGCGGGACCCACCGGGGAGCTGTTTTTT	CASSSGLAGPTGELFF
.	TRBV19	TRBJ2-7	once	TGTGCCAGTAGTATGACAGGAGGGGGGTCTGGCGAGCAGTACTTC	CASSMTGGGSGEQYF
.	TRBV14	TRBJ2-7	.	TGTGCCAGCAGCCAAGTCACGTCCCTCTCCTACGAGCAGTACTTC	CASSQVTSLSYEQYF
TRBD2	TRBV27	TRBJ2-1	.	TGTGCCAGCAGTGGGAGACTAGCGGGAGACAATGAGCAGTTCTTC	CASSGRLAGDNEQFF
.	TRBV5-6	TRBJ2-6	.	TGTGCCAGCAGCTTGGGTGGGTACCCTGGGGCCAACGTCCTGACTTTC	CASSLGGYPGANVLTF
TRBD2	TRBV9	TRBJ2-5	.	TGTGCCAGCAGCCCGGGACTAGCGGGAGATCACGAGACCCAGTACTTC	CASSPGLAGDHETQYF
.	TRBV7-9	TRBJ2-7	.	TGTGCCAGCAGCTTAGTTTTAGGGACATACTCCTACGAGCAGTACTTC	CASSLVLGTYSYEQYF
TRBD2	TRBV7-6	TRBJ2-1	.	TGTGCCAGCAGCTTAGTGGGACTAGTCAATGAGCAGTTCTTC	CASSLVGLVNEQFF
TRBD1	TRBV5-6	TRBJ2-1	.	TGTGCCAGCACTCTGGACAGGGGAAGCGAGCAGTTCTTC	CASTLDRGSEQFF
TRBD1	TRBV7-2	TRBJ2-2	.	TGTGCCAGCAGCTCCCGGGACAGTAGCACCGGGGAGCTGTTTTTT	CASSSRDSSTGELFF
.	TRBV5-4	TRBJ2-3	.	TGTGCCAGCAATCCCGAAGGGGATACGCAGTATTTT	CASNPEGDTQYF
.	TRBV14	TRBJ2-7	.	TGTGCCAGCAGCCAAGGTCCTAATGGGCCCTACGAGCAGTACTTC	CASSQGPNGPYEQYF
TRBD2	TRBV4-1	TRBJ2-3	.	TGCGCCAGCAGAGGGAGGGGACTAGCGGGAGGTACTAGCACAGATACGCAGTATTTT	CASRGRGLAGGTSTDTQYF
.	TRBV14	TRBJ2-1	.	TGTGCCAGCAGCCATCGTACCTACAATGAGCAGTTCTTC	CASSHRTYNEQFF
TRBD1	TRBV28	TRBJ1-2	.	TGTGCCAGCAGTTTCGGCAGGGGGAGGGCTTATGGCTACACCTTC	CASSFGRGRAYGYTF
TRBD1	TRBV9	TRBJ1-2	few	TGTGCCAGCAGCGGGACTGGACAGGGCCACTATGGCTACACCTTC	CASSGTGQGHYGYTF
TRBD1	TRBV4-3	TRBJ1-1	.	TGCGCCAGCAGCTCGGGACAGCTATTGAACACTGAAGCTTTCTTT	CASSSGQLLNTEAFF
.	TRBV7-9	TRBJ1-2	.	TGTGCCAGCAGCTTAGTCAGCTTACATGGCTACACCTTC	CASSLVSLHGYTF
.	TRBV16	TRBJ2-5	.	TGTGCCAGCAGCCAATGGGCTCAAGAGACCCAGTACTTC	CASSQWAQETQYF
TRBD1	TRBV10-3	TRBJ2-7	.	TGTGCCATCAGTGGACAGGGGCCCTACGAGCAGTACTTC	CAISGQGPYEQYF
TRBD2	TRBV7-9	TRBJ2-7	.	TGTGCCAGCAGCTCCACTCTAGCGGGAGGGCCCACTCCCTACGAGCAGTACTTC	CASSSTLAGGPTPYEQYF
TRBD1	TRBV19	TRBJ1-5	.	TGTGCCAGTAGTGGGGAGGGGGCACAGCCCCAGCATTTT	CASSGEGAQPQHF
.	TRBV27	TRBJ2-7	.	TGTGCCAGCAGCCCTTTGCTGACGGGACTCGGGGAGCAGTACTTC	CASSPLLTGLGEQYF
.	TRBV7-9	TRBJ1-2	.	TGTGCCAGCAGCTTATTAATCCCGACAGGTCCTGGCTACACCTTC	CASSLLIPTGPGYTF
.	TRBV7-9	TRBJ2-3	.	TGTGCCAGCAGCTTAGCGGGGCTAGCCCACGAGGGCGCAGATACGCAGTATTTT	CASSLAGLAHEGADTQYF
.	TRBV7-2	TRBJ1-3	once	TGTGCCAGCAGCTTAGTGGGAATCGGAAACACCATATATTTT	CASSLVGIGNTIYF
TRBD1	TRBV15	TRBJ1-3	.	TGTGCCACCAGCAGGGAACAGGGGTGGGGAAACACCATATATTTT	CATSREQGWGNTIYF
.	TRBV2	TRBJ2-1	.	TGTGCCAGCAGTGGGTCCAATAGGCAGTTCTTC	CASSGSNRQFF
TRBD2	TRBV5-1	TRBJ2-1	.	TGCGCCAGCAGCTGGGGGACTAGCGGGAGGGGAGGGGAAACCTACAATGAGCAGTTCTTC	CASSWGTSGRGGETYNEQFF
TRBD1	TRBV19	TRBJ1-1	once	TGTGCCAGCAGGGACAGCCTGAACACTGAAGCTTTCTTT	CASRDSLNTEAFF
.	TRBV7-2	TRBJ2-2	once	TGTGCCAGCAGCTTTTACGGTGGCGGGGAGCTGTTTTTT	CASSFYGGGELFF
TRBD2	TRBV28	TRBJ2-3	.	TGTGCCAGCAGCAAAGGGACTAGCGGGAGCTCAGATACGCAGTATTTT	CASSKGTSGSSDTQYF
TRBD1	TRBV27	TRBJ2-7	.	TGTGCCAGCAGGACCAGGGGGACGTTGAACGAGCAGTACTTC	CASRTRGTLNEQYF
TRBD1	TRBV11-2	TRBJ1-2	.	TGTGCCAGCAGCCAACCGGGACAGGGGATCAATGGCTACACCTTC	CASSQPGQGINGYTF
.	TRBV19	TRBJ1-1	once	TGTGCCAGTAGTATAGTAGAGCGAAGCACTGAAGCTTTCTTT	CASSIVERSTEAFF
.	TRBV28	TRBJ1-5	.	TGTGCCAGCAGTTACAGACTTAGCAATCAGCCCCAGCATTTT	CASSYRLSNQPQHF
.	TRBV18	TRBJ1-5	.	TGTGCCAGCTCGGCGGACTGGCCGGGCAATCAGCCCCAGCATTTT	CASSADWPGNQPQHF
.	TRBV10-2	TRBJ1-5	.	TGCGCCAGCGCTGACAGAAGCTATAGCAATCAGCCCCAGCATTTT	CASADRSYSNQPQHF
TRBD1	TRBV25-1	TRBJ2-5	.	TGTGCCAGCAGGAAAAGGGACAGGGGTCGAGAGACCCAGTACTTC	CASRKRDRGRETQYF
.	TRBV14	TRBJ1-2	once	TGTGCCAGCAGCCAATTTATCCGCTATGGCTACACCTTC	CASSQFIRYGYTF
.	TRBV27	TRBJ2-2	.	TGTGCCAGCAGCCAATTGTATGTGGGGGGATCTGGGGAGCTGTTTTTT	CASSQLYVGGSGELFF
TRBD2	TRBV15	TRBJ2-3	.	TGTGCCACCAGCTTACCGACTAGCGGGGCAGATACGCAGTATTTT	CATSLPTSGADTQYF
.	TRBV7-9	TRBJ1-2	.	TGTGCCAGCAGCTACGGAAAGCTTACAGGTTACGGCTACACCTTC	CASSYGKLTGYGYTF
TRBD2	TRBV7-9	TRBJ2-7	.	TGTGCCAGCAGCGTCTCTAGCGGGAGGGCCAACGAGCAGTACTTC	CASSVSSGRANEQYF
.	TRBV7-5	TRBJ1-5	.	TGTGTCAGAAGTCACAGAGGGGGGGTCACTTGGCATCAGCCCCAGCATTTT	CVRSHRGGVTWHQPQHF
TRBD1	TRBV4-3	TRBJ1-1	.	TGCGCCAGCAGCCAGGGGCTTAGGACAGGAGGCGCGAACACTGAAGCTTTCTTT	CASSQGLRTGGANTEAFF